These T cell receptor beta chains were read from a single sample in a study of shared clonotypes between healthy human individuals. Here immunoSEQ multiplex PCR was the method, and the copy in TCRdb shows in-frame clones only, minus some. The sample consists of roughly 1,000,000 clones, around three quarters of them appearing once. The sequenced sample was memory CD4+ T cells from PBMCs. These receptors were collected from a man aged 18 to 29 in good health. Some clones in this sample may be carry-over from other donors' samples. CDR3s include the opening cysteine and the closing phenylalanine or tryptophan. Fields, in order: J gene, clone size, D gene, V gene, CDR3 protein, CDR3 DNA. The D gene is left open where the match is weak. Expanded clones get a size class; other rows say once, few or many, or leave the size out.

J gene: TRBJ2-2
clone size: NA
D gene: NA
V gene: TRBV28
CDR3 protein: CASSSSSSGELFF
CDR3 DNA: TGTGCCAGCAGTTCCTCTTCTTCCGGGGAGCTGTTTTTT

J gene: TRBJ1-5
clone size: NA
D gene: NA
V gene: TRBV28
CDR3 protein: CASRTLGGPQHF
CDR3 DNA: TGTGCCAGCAGGACACTCGGGGGGCCCCAGCATTTT

J gene: TRBJ2-7
clone size: NA
D gene: TRBD1
V gene: TRBV7-9
CDR3 protein: CASSLGTVLTYEQYF
CDR3 DNA: TGTGCCAGCAGCCTCGGGACAGTCCTTACCTACGAGCAGTACTTC

J gene: TRBJ1-4
clone size: NA
D gene: NA
V gene: TRBV15
CDR3 protein: CATSRGRGPRNEKLFF
CDR3 DNA: TGTGCCACCAGCAGAGGGAGGGGCCCCAGGAATGAAAAACTGTTTTTT

J gene: TRBJ1-1
clone size: NA
D gene: NA
V gene: TRBV5-1
CDR3 protein: CASSSMGQPTNTEAFF
CDR3 DNA: TGCGCCAGCAGCTCAATGGGACAACCCACGAACACTGAAGCTTTCTTT

J gene: TRBJ2-7
clone size: NA
D gene: TRBD1
V gene: TRBV20-1
CDR3 protein: CSARTGSEQYF
CDR3 DNA: TGCAGTGCTCGGACAGGTTCCGAGCAGTACTTC

J gene: TRBJ2-1
clone size: NA
D gene: NA
V gene: TRBV2
CDR3 protein: CASRRYEQFF
CDR3 DNA: TGTGCCAGCCGCCGTTATGAGCAGTTCTTC

J gene: TRBJ1-1
clone size: NA
D gene: NA
V gene: TRBV28
CDR3 protein: CASRTRRVGGTEAFF
CDR3 DNA: TGTGCCAGCAGGACCCGCAGGGTCGGGGGCACTGAAGCTTTCTTT

J gene: TRBJ2-5
clone size: NA
D gene: TRBD2
V gene: TRBV19
CDR3 protein: CASSLSLAGETQYF
CDR3 DNA: TGTGCCAGTAGTCTATCACTAGCGGGGGAGACCCAGTACTTC

J gene: TRBJ1-2
clone size: NA
D gene: NA
V gene: TRBV28
CDR3 protein: CASSPGGGTNYGYTF
CDR3 DNA: TGTGCCAGCAGCCCAGGAGGGGGGACTAACTATGGCTACACCTTC

J gene: TRBJ2-2
clone size: NA
D gene: NA
V gene: TRBV6-1
CDR3 protein: CASSPDTSNTGELFF
CDR3 DNA: TGTGCCAGCAGCCCGGACACCAGCAACACCGGGGAGCTGTTTTTT

J gene: TRBJ2-3
clone size: NA
D gene: NA
V gene: TRBV7-2
CDR3 protein: CASSKEGGAGDTQYF
CDR3 DNA: TGTGCCAGCAGCAAAGAGGGGGGGGCCGGAGATACGCAGTATTTT

J gene: TRBJ2-3
clone size: NA
D gene: TRBD1
V gene: TRBV7-3
CDR3 protein: CASSPRGTGTATDTQYF
CDR3 DNA: TGTGCCAGCAGCCCACGGGGAACCGGGACAGCCACAGATACGCAGTATTTT

J gene: TRBJ1-1
clone size: NA
D gene: NA
V gene: TRBV18
CDR3 protein: CASSPNGNTEAFF
CDR3 DNA: TGTGCCAGCTCACCCAATGGGAACACTGAAGCTTTCTTT

J gene: TRBJ1-1
clone size: NA
D gene: NA
V gene: TRBV28
CDR3 protein: CASSRPGGGATGFF
CDR3 DNA: TGTGCCAGCAGCCGTCCGGGGGGGGGCGCCACTGGTTTCTTT

J gene: TRBJ2-3
clone size: NA
D gene: TRBD2
V gene: TRBV28
CDR3 protein: CASSQKRDTDTQYF
CDR3 DNA: TGTGCCAGCAGTCAGAAGCGGGATACAGATACGCAGTATTTT

J gene: TRBJ1-1
clone size: few
D gene: NA
V gene: TRBV11-2
CDR3 protein: CASSLPSAGTPVEAFF
CDR3 DNA: TGTGCCAGCAGCTTACCCTCGGCGGGCACCCCGGTTGAAGCTTTCTTT

J gene: TRBJ2-3
clone size: NA
D gene: NA
V gene: TRBV11-2
CDR3 protein: CASSLVVGSDTQYF
CDR3 DNA: TGTGCCAGCAGCTTAGTCGTCGGGTCAGATACGCAGTATTTT

J gene: TRBJ2-2
clone size: NA
D gene: NA
V gene: TRBV5-1
CDR3 protein: CASSLRSRHTGELFF
CDR3 DNA: TGCGCCAGCAGCTTGAGGTCGCGGCACACCGGGGAGCTGTTTTTT

J gene: TRBJ1-4
clone size: once
D gene: NA
V gene: TRBV2
CDR3 protein: CASSEITVSEKLFF
CDR3 DNA: TGTGCCAGCAGTGAAATCACAGTGAGCGAAAAACTGTTTTTT

J gene: TRBJ2-1
clone size: NA
D gene: TRBD2
V gene: TRBV12-5
CDR3 protein: CASGLRSGTSAYNEQFF
CDR3 DNA: TGTGCTAGTGGTTTACGATCCGGGACTAGCGCGTACAATGAGCAGTTCTTC

J gene: TRBJ1-4
clone size: NA
D gene: NA
V gene: TRBV10-3
CDR3 protein: CAISERGRNEKLFF
CDR3 DNA: TGTGCCATCAGTGAGAGGGGAAGGAATGAAAAACTGTTTTTT

J gene: TRBJ2-4
clone size: NA
D gene: NA
V gene: TRBV19
CDR3 protein: CASSVPGTQSAKNIQYF
CDR3 DNA: TGTGCCAGTAGTGTACCCGGGACCCAGTCAGCCAAAAACATTCAGTACTTC

J gene: TRBJ1-3
clone size: NA
D gene: TRBD1
V gene: TRBV30
CDR3 protein: CAWTPGQVDTIYF
CDR3 DNA: TGTGCCTGGACCCCGGGACAGGTGGACACCATATATTTT

J gene: TRBJ2-2
clone size: NA
D gene: NA
V gene: TRBV30
CDR3 protein: CAWTPGPRGPSGELFF
CDR3 DNA: TGTGCCTGGACCCCAGGCCCACGGGGGCCCTCTGGGGAGCTGTTTTTT

J gene: TRBJ2-7
clone size: few
D gene: TRBD1
V gene: TRBV5-4
CDR3 protein: CASSLGAGGKYEQYF
CDR3 DNA: TGTGCCAGCAGCTTGGGGGCAGGGGGCAAGTACGAGCAGTACTTC

J gene: TRBJ2-7
clone size: NA
D gene: NA
V gene: TRBV7-2
CDR3 protein: CASSPAWGDEQYF
CDR3 DNA: TGTGCCAGCAGCCCCGCGTGGGGCGATGAGCAGTACTTC

J gene: TRBJ2-1
clone size: once
D gene: NA
V gene: TRBV15
CDR3 protein: CATSRGNNEQFF
CDR3 DNA: TGTGCCACCAGCAGGGGAAACAATGAGCAGTTCTTC

J gene: TRBJ1-4
clone size: NA
D gene: TRBD1
V gene: TRBV4-1
CDR3 protein: CASSRNTGTGNEKLFF
CDR3 DNA: TGCGCCAGCAGCCGTAACACCGGGACAGGGAATGAAAAACTGTTTTTT

J gene: TRBJ2-7
clone size: NA
D gene: TRBD2
V gene: TRBV2
CDR3 protein: CASSSRLAGVVEQYF
CDR3 DNA: TGTGCCAGCAGTTCAAGACTAGCGGGAGTTGTTGAGCAGTACTTC

J gene: TRBJ2-1
clone size: NA
D gene: TRBD2
V gene: TRBV5-6
CDR3 protein: CASSLDRGSSYNEQFF
CDR3 DNA: TGTGCCAGCAGCTTGGATCGCGGGAGCTCCTACAATGAGCAGTTCTTC

J gene: TRBJ1-4
clone size: few
D gene: NA
V gene: TRBV28
CDR3 protein: CASRTPSEKLFF
CDR3 DNA: TGTGCCAGCAGAACCCCAAGTGAAAAACTGTTTTTT

J gene: TRBJ1-1
clone size: NA
D gene: NA
V gene: TRBV18
CDR3 protein: CASSPTADSTTTEAFF
CDR3 DNA: TGTGCCAGCTCACCAACTGCAGATAGTACTACCACTGAAGCTTTCTTT

J gene: TRBJ1-2
clone size: NA
D gene: TRBD1
V gene: TRBV6-6
CDR3 protein: CASSYSTDRIYGYTF
CDR3 DNA: TGTGCCAGCAGTTACTCGACGGACAGGATCTATGGCTACACCTTC

J gene: TRBJ2-2
clone size: NA
D gene: NA
V gene: TRBV5-1
CDR3 protein: CASSPGRGRVTGELFF
CDR3 DNA: TGCGCCAGCAGCCCCGGTAGGGGGAGGGTTACCGGGGAGCTGTTTTTT

J gene: TRBJ1-4
clone size: NA
D gene: TRBD1
V gene: TRBV5-1
CDR3 protein: CASSFRQGRSEKLFF
CDR3 DNA: TGCGCCAGCAGCTTCCGACAGGGGAGGTCGGAAAAACTGTTTTTT

J gene: TRBJ1-2
clone size: NA
D gene: TRBD1
V gene: TRBV11-2
CDR3 protein: CASSRGQGDYGYTF
CDR3 DNA: TGTGCCAGCAGCCGGGGACAGGGGGACTATGGCTACACCTTC

J gene: TRBJ1-1
clone size: NA
D gene: NA
V gene: TRBV28
CDR3 protein: CASSPGALGNTEAFF
CDR3 DNA: TGTGCCAGCAGTCCCGGGGCCTTGGGGAACACTGAAGCTTTCTTT

J gene: TRBJ1-2
clone size: once
D gene: NA
V gene: TRBV7-2
CDR3 protein: CASSLARGPSYGYTF
CDR3 DNA: TGTGCCAGCAGCTTAGCTCGGGGACCCAGCTATGGCTACACCTTC

J gene: TRBJ2-3
clone size: NA
D gene: NA
V gene: TRBV28
CDR3 protein: CASSFGRGTDTQYF
CDR3 DNA: TGTGCCAGCAGTTTCGGCAGGGGCACAGATACGCAGTATTTT

J gene: TRBJ2-1
clone size: NA
D gene: NA
V gene: TRBV28
CDR3 protein: CASSLGPTRIYNEQFF
CDR3 DNA: TGTGCCAGCAGTTTAGGACCCACGCGGATTTACAATGAGCAGTTCTTC

J gene: TRBJ2-1
clone size: NA
D gene: TRBD2
V gene: TRBV2
CDR3 protein: CASSTSGSSYNEQFF
CDR3 DNA: TGTGCCAGCAGTACTAGCGGAAGCTCCTACAATGAGCAGTTCTTC

J gene: TRBJ1-2
clone size: once
D gene: TRBD1
V gene: TRBV5-1
CDR3 protein: CASSLGTGRSYGYTF
CDR3 DNA: TGCGCCAGCAGCTTAGGGACAGGGAGGTCCTATGGCTACACCTTC

J gene: TRBJ2-3
clone size: NA
D gene: TRBD2
V gene: TRBV27
CDR3 protein: CASSPGSGRARTDTQYF
CDR3 DNA: TGTGCCAGCAGCCCGGGAAGCGGGAGGGCCCGGACAGATACGCAGTATTTT

J gene: TRBJ2-7
clone size: NA
D gene: TRBD1
V gene: TRBV6-5
CDR3 protein: CASSRGQREQYF
CDR3 DNA: TGTGCCAGCAGCCGGGGACAGAGGGAGCAGTACTTC

J gene: TRBJ1-2
clone size: NA
D gene: TRBD1
V gene: TRBV5-4
CDR3 protein: CASSFRGTGNYGYTF
CDR3 DNA: TGTGCCAGCAGTTTCCGTGGGACAGGGAACTATGGCTACACCTTC

J gene: TRBJ1-1
clone size: few
D gene: NA
V gene: TRBV18
CDR3 protein: CASSTGGVRGEAFF
CDR3 DNA: TGTGCCAGCTCAACTGGAGGTGTACGAGGTGAAGCTTTCTTT

J gene: TRBJ2-5
clone size: NA
D gene: TRBD1
V gene: TRBV5-1
CDR3 protein: CASSLGTGNQETQYF
CDR3 DNA: TGCGCCAGCAGCTTGGGGACAGGGAACCAAGAGACCCAGTACTTC

J gene: TRBJ1-1
clone size: NA
D gene: TRBD1
V gene: TRBV27
CDR3 protein: CASRQGRVAEAFF
CDR3 DNA: TGTGCCAGCAGACAGGGGAGGGTCGCTGAAGCTTTCTTT

J gene: TRBJ2-2
clone size: NA
D gene: NA
V gene: TRBV19
CDR3 protein: CASSRGQGYTGELFF
CDR3 DNA: TGTGCCAGTAGTAGAGGGCAGGGGTACACCGGGGAGCTGTTTTTT

J gene: TRBJ2-2
clone size: NA
D gene: NA
V gene: TRBV28
CDR3 protein: CASSLLTGELFF
CDR3 DNA: TGTGCCAGCAGTTTATTAACCGGGGAGCTGTTTTTT

J gene: TRBJ1-2
clone size: NA
D gene: NA
V gene: TRBV30
CDR3 protein: CALIGRGANYGYTF
CDR3 DNA: TGTGCCTTGATTGGGCGTGGAGCTAACTATGGCTACACCTTC

J gene: TRBJ2-5
clone size: NA
D gene: NA
V gene: TRBV4-1
CDR3 protein: CASSPGETQYF
CDR3 DNA: TGCGCCAGCAGCCCGGGGGAGACCCAGTACTTC

J gene: TRBJ1-5
clone size: NA
D gene: NA
V gene: TRBV5-5
CDR3 protein: CASSLTNSNQPQHF
CDR3 DNA: TGTGCCAGCAGCTTGACTAATAGCAATCAGCCCCAGCATTTT

J gene: TRBJ2-1
clone size: NA
D gene: TRBD1
V gene: TRBV18
CDR3 protein: CASYDRGRKYEQFF
CDR3 DNA: TGTGCCAGCTATGACAGGGGGCGCAAGTATGAGCAGTTCTTC

J gene: TRBJ1-6
clone size: NA
D gene: NA
V gene: TRBV7-3
CDR3 protein: CASSLVVQPLRALHF
CDR3 DNA: TGTGCCAGCAGCTTGGTGGTCCAGCCCCTTCGGGCCCTCCACTTT